The next 28 T cell receptor beta chains were all read from a single sample in a study of T cells in Graves' hyperthyroidism and ophthalmopathy (dated by TCRdb to about 2019). The library was obtained by multiplex PCR. For sequencing, an Illumina HiSeq 2000 was employed. TCR beta CDR3 regions were amplified from RNA transcripts. For the first round of RT-PCR on the TCR CDR3, the HTBI primer set was used together with the Qiagen OneStep RT-PCR kit. Through fastp at Q25 and MiXCR, TCRdb rebuilt clones from the public reads, retaining in-frame beta chains. A single entry per CDR3 protein holds the most common genes and DNA from its merged rows. Counted in this sample were 250,000 to 300,000 distinct CDR3 sequences; about 19% of them appeared once. About two fifths of the sample belongs to the ten largest clones. The sample was blood. The source of these receptors is a man aged 50 to 59 with Graves' ophthalmopathy.

This clonotype was seen more than once but under ten times. The rearrangement joins TRBV29-1 to TRBJ1-2; D gene uncertain. Germline CDR1 and CDR2: SQVTM and ANQGSEA. CDR3 length equals 12 residues. Trimming shortened V by 4 bases and J by 2 bases, and 8 bases separated the two germline ends. CDR3: CSVGRGNYGYTF. Here the CDR3 DNA reads TGCAGCGTTGGACGCGGGAACTATGGCTACACCTTC.

This clonotype was picked up a small number of times. An end of the junction does not agree with germline; a read error may underlie this. J is TRBJ1-6 and V is TRBV20-1, with 9 bases that match TRBD1. The CDR3 is made up of 14 amino acids. Germline-derived CDR1 and CDR2 are DFQATT and SNEGSKA (reference sequence). CDR3 nucleotides: TGCGGTGCTAGCCTCGGACAGGGGTCCTCACCCCTCCACTTT. Its translation is CGASLGQGSSPLHF.

This clonotype was picked up one time. The chain is built from TRBV6-1 and TRBJ2-1; perhaps TRBD1 as D (5 bases). Trimming took off 6 bases at V and 10 bases at J, with 16 bases between the two ends. Germline V gives CDR1 MNHNS, CDR2 SASEGT. The CDR3 runs 13 residues. The DNA for the CDR3 is TGTGCCAGCAGACAACAGGCGATGGGGGAGCAGTTCTTC. It encodes CASRQQAMGEQFF.

Turning to this clonotype: An end of the junction differs from the germline gene, which may be a read error. This chain connects TRBV7-9 to TRBJ2-5; 7 positions agree with TRBD1. The CDR3 contains 16 residues. Germline loops: CDR1 SEHNR, CDR2 FQNEAQ (reference sequence). Written as DNA, the CDR3 is TGTGCCAGCAGCACCAGGACAGGAGTGTACCAAGAGACCCGGTACTTC. This sequence encodes CASSTRTGVYQETRYF.

V usage is TRBV2 and J usage is TRBJ1-3, with 7 positions matching TRBD1. The CDR3 consists of 15 residues. J lost 3 bases, V lost 6 bases, and 8 bases had no gene match. Per the germline V gene, CDR1 is SNHLY and CDR2 is FYNNEI. The CDR3 region is CASSVDRAGGNTIYF. CDR3 bases: TGTGCCAGCAGCGTCGACAGGGCCGGTGGAAACACCATATATTTT.

V and J are TRBV12-3 or TRBV12-4 and TRBJ2-2, with TRBD2 matching over 11 bases. V lost 0 bases to trimming and J lost 0 bases; unmatched junction nucleotides: 3. This CDR3 spans 18 amino acids. The CDR3 reads CASSLAMGLAANTGELFF. CDR3 nucleotide sequence: TGTGCCAGCAGTTTAGCTATGGGACTAGCGGCGAACACCGGGGAGCTGTTTTTT.

The genes are TRBV9 and TRBJ2-7, with 14 nucleotides matching TRBD2. The germline V gene has CDR1 SGDLS and CDR2 YYNGEE. The ends lost 4 bases at V and 2 bases at J; junction bases unmatched: 8. This CDR3 region has 17 residues. The CDR3: CASSPGLAGEPTYEQYF. The CDR3 DNA sequence: TGTGCCAGCAGCCCGGGACTAGCGGGAGAACCCACCTACGAGCAGTACTTC.

At least ten counts were recorded for this clonotype. The chain has TRBV5-1 and TRBJ2-2, with TRBD2 as a possible D gene (6 bases). CDR1 and CDR2 from the germline V gene are SGHRS and YFSETQ. CDR3 size: 15 residues. The V end lost 5 bases, the J end lost 10 bases, and 21 bases lay between the germline ends. CDR3 nucleotides: TGCGCCAGCAGGTCGGGACTCCCAAATCTTCAGGAGCTGTTTTTT. Amino acid sequence: CASRSGLPNLQELFF. Filled out from reference TRBV5-1 and TRBJ2-2, the complete variable domain reads KAGVTQTPRYLIKTRGQQVTLSCSPISGHRSVSWYQQTPGQGLQFLFEYFSETQRNKGNFPGRFSGRQFSNSRSEMNVSTLELGDSALYLCASRSGLPNLQELFFGEGSRLTVL.

The V and J genes are TRBV27 and TRBJ2-7; 10 positions match TRBD2. The CDR3 is 13 amino acids. Germline trimming cut 2 bases from V and 7 bases from J; bases unmatched to any gene: 2. CDR1 is MNHEY, CDR2 SMNVEV, per germline (reference sequence). The CDR3 is CASSLLAGDEQYF. The CDR3 bases are TGTGCCAGCAGTTTACTAGCGGGAGATGAGCAGTACTTC.

The J gene is TRBJ2-1, the V gene TRBV7-8, with 7 bases fitting TRBD2. The CDR3 loop spans 18 amino acids. Losses at the gene ends were 2 bases for V and 3 bases for J; bases not matched to a gene: 13. Looked up from germline, CDR1 is SGHVS and CDR2 is FQNEAQ. CDR3 amino acids: CASSLLSNVGGSYNEQFF. The CDR3 coding sequence is TGTGCCAGCAGCTTACTATCGAATGTGGGAGGGAGCTACAATGAGCAGTTCTTC. The full variable domain, with the rest looked up from reference TRBV7-8 and TRBJ2-1, is GAGVSQSPRYKVAKRGQDVALRCDPISGHVSLFWYQQALGQGPEFLTYFQNEAQLDKSGLPSDRFFAERPEGSVSTLKIQRTQQEDSAVYLCASSLLSNVGGSYNEQFFGPGTRLTVL.

This clonotype appeared many times. V usage is TRBV7-9 and J usage is TRBJ2-7, with 13 bases matching TRBD2. The CDR3 is 15 amino acids. Trimming cost V 5 bases and J 3 bases; bases outside gene matches: 4. CDR1 is SEHNR, CDR2 FQNEAQ, per germline (reference sequence). The CDR3 bases are TGTGCCAGCAGCAAAGGACTAGCGGGAGTCTACGAGCAGTACTTC. Protein sequence: CASSKGLAGVYEQYF.

A few counts support this clonotype. This may come from a read error, since a much larger clone is one base off. The rearrangement uses TRBV7-9 and TRBJ2-1; D not certain. The CDR3 length is 14 residues. Germline CDR1 and CDR2: SEHNR and FQNEAQ (reference sequence). The CDR3: CASSFTRRYNEQSF. The CDR3 bases are TGTGCCAGCAGCTTTACTCGGCGCTACAATGAGCAGTCCTTC.

The J gene is TRBJ2-1, the V gene TRBV29-1; no reliable D call. Looked up from germline, CDR1 is SQVTM and CDR2 is ANQGSEA. The CDR3 spans 9 residues. The V and J ends lost 3 bases and 9 bases respectively, with 3 bases between them. The CDR3 DNA is TGCAGCGTTGACGGTGAGCAGTTCTTC. This sequence encodes CSVDGEQFF.

This clonotype was recorded at least ten times. This chain links TRBV28 with TRBJ2-5; D may be TRBD2 (6 bases). This CDR3 spans 12 amino acids. The V gene's germline CDR1 is MDHEN and CDR2 SYDVKM. Trimming removed 5 bases from V and 5 bases from J, with 9 bases in between. CDR3 amino acids: CASSGGLETQYF. Written as DNA, the CDR3 is TGTGCCAGCAGTGGAGGGCTTGAGACCCAGTACTTC.

The V call is TRBV6-2 or TRBV6-3, the J call TRBJ2-7, with 7 bases that match TRBD2. Per germline, CDR1 MNHEY and CDR2 SVGEGT. This CDR3 spans 16 amino acids. V lost 0 bases and J lost 0; bases outside the gene matches: 5. The CDR3 here is CASSYSSGTHSYEQYF. The CDR3 DNA is TGTGCCAGCAGTTACTCGAGCGGGACCCACTCCTACGAGCAGTACTTC.

The chain joins TRBV6-6 to TRBJ2-7; a possible D gene is TRBD2 (5 bases). V lost 0 bases, J lost 5 bases, and 11 bases lay in between. The CDR3 sequence is 14 residues long. Germline CDR1 MNHNY, CDR2 SVGAGI (reference sequence). CDR3 sequence (DNA): TGTGCCAGCAGTTACTCGGAGGAGTCCCACGAGCAGTACTTC. This translates into CASSYSEESHEQYF.

The table lists this clonotype with many counts. The chain carries TRBV6-2 or TRBV6-3 and TRBJ1-1; 7 nucleotides agree with TRBD1. Germline loops: CDR1 MNHEY, CDR2 SVGEGT. The trim removed 5 bases at V and 8 bases at J, leaving 8 bases unmatched. The CDR3 spans 13 residues. The CDR3 bases are TGTGCCAGCAGTGACAGGGCCGCTTTCGAAGCTTTCTTT. As protein: CASSDRAAFEAFF.

CDR3 bases: TGCAGCGTTGATCCCAGGGGGGGCACTGAAGCTTTCTTT. Amino acid sequence: CSVDPRGGTEAFF. The J gene is TRBJ1-1, the V gene TRBV29-1, with TRBD1 matching 7 bases. The CDR3 covers 13 residues. Germline V CDR1 and CDR2: SQVTM, ANQGSEA. With V trimmed by 3 bases and J by 4 bases, 5 bases remained unmatched.

This clonotype was counted between two and nine times. The chain employs TRBV28 and TRBJ2-3; D assignment may be TRBD1 or TRBD2 (6 bases each). Between the trimmed V and J ends, which lost 3 bases and 4 bases, there was a span of 14 bases. The CDR3 totals 15 residues. Germline V gives CDR1 MDHEN, CDR2 SYDVKM. CDR3 in DNA: TGTGCCAGCAGTTTCGAAGCGAGGGGGGCAGATACGCAGTATTTT. This encodes CASSFEARGADTQYF.

The table lists this clonotype with many counts. V is TRBV30 and J is TRBJ1-2; D is unclear. This CDR3 contains 14 residues. V lost 0 bases and J 7 bases, leaving 15 bases between the germline ends. Germline assignment: CDR1 GTSNPN and CDR2 SVGIG (reference sequence). DNA for the CDR3: TGTGCCTGGAGTGTAGGGTCCGGGGTAGGTGGCTACACCTTC. Protein: CAWSVGSGVGGYTF.

This clonotype was observed many times. The V call is TRBV2, the J call TRBJ2-7; D is ambiguous. The V end lost 7 bases, the J end lost 1 base, and 17 bases lay between the germline ends. From germline, CDR1 is SNHLY and CDR2 FYNNEI. The length of the CDR3 is 15 residues. CDR3 nucleotides: TGTGCCAGCACCCTAGGAAGGCTTTCTTCCTACGAGCAGTACTTC. This gives the protein CASTLGRLSSYEQYF. Full variable domain (rest looked up from reference TRBV2 and TRBJ2-7): EPEVTQTPSHQVTQMGQEVILRCVPISNHLYFYWYRQILGQKVEFLVSFYNNEISEKSEIFDDQFSVERPDGSNFTLKIRSTKLEDSAMYFCASTLGRLSSYEQYFGPGTRLTVT.

This clonotype was observed a handful of times. The chain links TRBV28 to TRBJ2-2, with D perhaps matching TRBD1 or TRBD2 (5 bases each). Germline V CDR1 and CDR2: MDHEN, SYDVKM. Trimming stripped 4 bases from V and 6 bases from J, with 12 bases between. The CDR3 spans 14 residues. This chain's CDR3 is CASSWGSQPGELFF. The CDR3 nucleotides are TGTGCCAGCAGTTGGGGGAGCCAACCCGGGGAGCTGTTTTTT.

This clonotype was found a few times. At one boundary the junction diverges from the germline segment, which might be a read error. The chain carries TRBV6-2 or TRBV6-3 and TRBJ2-5; D gene unclear. The germline V gene encodes CDR1 MNHEY and CDR2 SVGEGT. The CDR3 is 15 amino acids. The CDR3 bases are TGTGCCAGCAGTTACTTTGGACGTACTCAAGGGACCCAGTACTTC. It translates to CASSYFGRTQGTQYF.

In its sample, this clonotype was seen many times. The chain carries TRBV6-1 and TRBJ2-1; the match to TRBD2 covers 13 bases. Germline V gives CDR1 MNHNS, CDR2 SASEGT. V lost 5 bases, J lost 2 bases, and 9 bases stayed unmatched. CDR3 length: 18 residues. Here the CDR3 reads CASSSPGLAGVPYNEQFF. The CDR3 nucleotides are TGTGCCAGCAGTTCGCCAGGACTAGCGGGAGTACCCTACAATGAGCAGTTCTTC.

The rearrangement links TRBV5-5 to TRBJ1-2, with D possibly TRBD1 on 5 matching bases. Looked up from germline, CDR1 is SGHKS and CDR2 is YYEKEE (reference sequence). This CDR3 contains 14 residues. V lost 1 base and J lost 0, with 7 bases in between. CDR3 loop: CASSLLGANYGYTF. The CDR3 DNA reads as TGTGCCAGCAGCTTGTTGGGGGCTAACTATGGCTACACCTTC.

This clonotype was observed a few times. V and J are TRBV5-1 and TRBJ1-2, with 10 nucleotides matching TRBD1. CDR1 and CDR2 from the germline V gene are SGHRS and YFSETQ. The CDR3 sequence is 14 residues long. The V segment lost 0 bases and the J segment 7 bases; nucleotides outside the gene matches: 3. The CDR3 reads CASSLETGGGGYTF. The DNA of the CDR3 is TGCGCCAGCAGCTTGGAGACAGGGGGCGGTGGCTACACCTTC.

Many counts were recorded for this clonotype. The chain recombines TRBV14 with TRBJ2-5; 8 bases fit TRBD1. Germline V gene lookup returns CDR1 SGHDN and CDR2 FVKESK. This CDR3 is built from 15 residues. The junction had 6 bases not matched to a gene; V was cut back by 2 bases and J by 4 bases. In DNA, the CDR3 is TGTGCCAGCAGCCAACTACAGGGGGGCGGAGAGACCCAGTACTTC. Translation: CASSQLQGGGETQYF.

There are a few counts of this clonotype. The chain combines TRBV12-3 or TRBV12-4 with TRBJ2-3; 10 positions agree with TRBD2. This CDR3 is built from 15 residues. The J segment lost 3 bases and the V segment lost 5 bases, leaving 5 bases of the junction unmatched. The CDR3 DNA reads as TGTGCCAGCAGTATTAGCGGGAGGTCGACAGATACGCAGTATTTT. This gives the protein CASSISGRSTDTQYF.